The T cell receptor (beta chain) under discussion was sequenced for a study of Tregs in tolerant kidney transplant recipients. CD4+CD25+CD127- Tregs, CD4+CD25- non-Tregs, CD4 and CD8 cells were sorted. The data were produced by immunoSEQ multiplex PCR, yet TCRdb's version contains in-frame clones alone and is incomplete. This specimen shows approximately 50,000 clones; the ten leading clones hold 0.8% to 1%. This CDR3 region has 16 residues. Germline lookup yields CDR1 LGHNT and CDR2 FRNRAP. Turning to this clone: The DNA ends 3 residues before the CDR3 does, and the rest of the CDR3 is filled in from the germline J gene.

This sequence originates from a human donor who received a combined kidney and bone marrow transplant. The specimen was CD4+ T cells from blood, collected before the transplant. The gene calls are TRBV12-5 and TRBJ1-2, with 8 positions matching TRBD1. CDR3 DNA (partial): TGTGCTAGTGCTCAAGTGGGGACAGGAGTATCTAGAGGC. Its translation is CASAQVGTGVSRG. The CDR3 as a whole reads CASAQVGTGVSRGYTF.